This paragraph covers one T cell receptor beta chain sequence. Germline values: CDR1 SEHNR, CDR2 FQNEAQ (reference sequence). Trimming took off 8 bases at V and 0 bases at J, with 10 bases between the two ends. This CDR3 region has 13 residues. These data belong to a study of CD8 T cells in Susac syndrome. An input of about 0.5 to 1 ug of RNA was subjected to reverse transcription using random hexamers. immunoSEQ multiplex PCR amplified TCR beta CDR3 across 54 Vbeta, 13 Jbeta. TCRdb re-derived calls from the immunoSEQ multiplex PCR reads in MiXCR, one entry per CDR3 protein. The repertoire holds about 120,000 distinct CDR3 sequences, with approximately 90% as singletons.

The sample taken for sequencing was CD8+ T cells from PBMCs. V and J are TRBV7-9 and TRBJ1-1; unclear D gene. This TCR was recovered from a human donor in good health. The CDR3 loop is CASFIGMNTEAFF. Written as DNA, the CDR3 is TGTGCCAGCTTCATCGGCATGAACACTGAAGCTTTCTTT.